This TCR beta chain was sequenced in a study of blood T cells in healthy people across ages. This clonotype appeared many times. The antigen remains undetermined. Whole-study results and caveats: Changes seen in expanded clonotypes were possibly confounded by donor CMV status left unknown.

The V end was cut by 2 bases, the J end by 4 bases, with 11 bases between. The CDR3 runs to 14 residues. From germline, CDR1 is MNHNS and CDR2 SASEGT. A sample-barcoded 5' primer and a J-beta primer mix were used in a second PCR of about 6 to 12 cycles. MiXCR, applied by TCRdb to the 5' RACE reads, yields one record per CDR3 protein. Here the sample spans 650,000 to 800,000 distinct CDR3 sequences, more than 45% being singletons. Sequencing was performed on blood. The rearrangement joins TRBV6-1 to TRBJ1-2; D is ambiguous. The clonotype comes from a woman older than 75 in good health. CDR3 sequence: CASSEYAVGYGYTF. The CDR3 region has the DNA TGTGCCAGCAGTGAATACGCAGTCGGCTATGGCTACACCTTC.